This passage covers 5 T cell receptor beta chains from one sample sequenced in a study of vaccination and CD4 T cells after COVID-19. An Oncomine TCR Beta short-read assay was used to sequence the DNA from cultured CD4+ T cells. TCRdb re-called the PCR reads through MiXCR, storing one row per CDR3 protein. The sample records 17,000 or so distinct CDR3 sequences, around two fifths being singletons. Their antigens remain unidentified. The treatment is: approximately nine-day PBMC culture with coronavirus spike peptide pools or control peptides (ViraFEST assay). This sample comprised CD4+ T cells from blood, cultured in vitro, obtained before SARS-CoV-2 vaccination. These receptors all stem from a human donor who had recovered from COVID-19.

This clonotype occurred a few times. The genes are TRBV27 and TRBJ2-7; the D gene is possibly TRBD1 (6 bases). Germline V CDR1 and CDR2: MNHEY, SMNVEV (reference sequence). The CDR3 has 14 amino acids. The ends were cut back, 6 bases at V and 4 bases at J, with 16 bases in the middle. In nucleotides, the CDR3 is TGTGCCAGCAGCCCATCAGGGGCACCTTACGAGCAGTACTTC. Residues: CASSPSGAPYEQYF.

This clonotype was seen only a few times. The chain carries TRBV10-3 and TRBJ1-2; D is undetermined. This CDR3 has 12 residues. In germline, CDR1 is ENHRY, CDR2 SYGVKD. Between the trimmed V and J ends, which lost 3 bases and 6 bases, there was a span of 8 bases. For the CDR3, the DNA is TGTGCCATCAGTGAAAGTTGGGATGGCTACACCTTC. Translating it yields CAISESWDGYTF.

This rearrangement joins TRBV11-1 to TRBJ1-2; D gene uncertain. Germline V gene sequence: CDR1 SGHAT, CDR2 FQDESV (reference sequence). The CDR3 runs to 15 residues. Trimming took 1 base from V and 2 from J, leaving 11 bases between them. In nucleotides, the CDR3 is TGTGCCAGCAGCTTAGGGACGACGGGAAACTATGGCTACACCTTC. This sequence encodes CASSLGTTGNYGYTF.

This clonotype was counted a few times. Germline is not matched at one junction end, which may reflect a read error. The CDR3 loop is CATSDLSGSMIF. The CDR3 DNA reads as TGTGCCACCAGTGATTTGAGCGGGAGTATGATCTTC. The V and J genes are TRBV24-1 and TRBJ2-1, with 8 nucleotides matching TRBD2. CDR3 length equals 12 residues. The germline V gene encodes CDR1 KGHDR and CDR2 SFDVKD.

The chain carries TRBV7-6 and TRBJ1-6; D call uncertain. The V gene's germline CDR1 is SGHVS and CDR2 FNYEAQ. The ends were cut back, 3 bases at V and 0 bases at J, with 12 bases in the middle. CDR3 length: 17 residues. The CDR3 sequence is CASSLGRVSSYNSPLHF. The CDR3 region has the DNA TGTGCCAGCAGCTTGGGCCGAGTAAGCTCCTATAATTCACCCCTCCACTTT. Complete variable domain (other parts from reference TRBV7-6 and TRBJ1-6): GAGVSQSPRYKVTKRGQDVALRCDPISGHVSLYWYRQALGQGPEFLTYFNYEAQQDKSGLPNDRFSAERPEGSISTLTIQRTEQRDSAMYRCASSLGRVSSYNSPLHFGNGTRLTVT.